This is a list of T cell receptor beta chains from one sample in a study of shared clonotypes between healthy human individuals. Clones were read by immunoSEQ multiplex PCR, and TCRdb kept only the in-frame ones, dropping some. The repertoire consists of approximately 2,000,000 clones, with about 90% occurring once and the leading ten covering about 0.41%. The specimen was naive CD4+ T cells from PBMCs. The receptors derive from a man aged 18 to 30 in good health. Some clones in this sample may be carry-over from other donors' samples. The CDR3 runs from the conserved cysteine through the conserved F or W. The D gene is left open where the match is weak. Some rows have no size entry. The others give once, few or many, or a class for an expanded clone.

d_call j_call clone_size v_call cdr3_nt cdr3_aa
TRBD2 TRBJ2-2 - TRBV28 TGTGCCAGCAGGGTTATGGGGAGGGCGATCGGGGAGCTGTTTTTT CASRVMGRAIGELFF
- TRBJ2-1 - TRBV5-1 TGCGCCAGCAGCTCTGGATCCTACAATGAGCAGTTCTTC CASSSGSYNEQFF
TRBD1 TRBJ1-1 - TRBV5-8 TGTGCCAGCAGCTTGGGCCTTACAGGGGGCACTGAAGCTTTCTTT CASSLGLTGGTEAFF
- TRBJ2-3 - TRBV7-9 TGTGCCAGCAGCCGCTCTGGGGAGTTCGCCTATACGCAGTATTTT CASSRSGEFAYTQYF
- TRBJ1-4 once TRBV30 TGTGCCTGGAGTCCGAGCGGGACGGCGAATGAAAAACTGTTTTTT CAWSPSGTANEKLFF
- TRBJ1-4 - TRBV7-6 TGTGCCAGCAACGATGGAGTCCCTAATGAAAAACTGTTTTTT CASNDGVPNEKLFF
- TRBJ2-6 - TRBV19 TGTGCCAGTACCACCCGAGGCGCTGGGGCCAACGTCCTGACTTTC CASTTRGAGANVLTF
- TRBJ1-2 - TRBV28 TGTGCCAGCAGTGCCCAGGGGGGCTACACCTTC CASSAQGGYTF
- TRBJ1-2 - TRBV5-5 TGTGCCAGCAGCTTTTTTCGGCTCAGAGACTATGGCTACACCTTC CASSFFRLRDYGYTF
- TRBJ2-1 - TRBV30 TGTGCCTGGGGACGTCAATTGGGGGCGGCCGGCTATCGATACAATGAGCAGTTCTTC CAWGRQLGAAGYRYNEQFF
TRBD1 TRBJ1-4 - TRBV15 TGTGCCACCAGCACACGGGACAGCCCGTTTGGAAAACTGTTTTTT CATSTRDSPFGKLFF
- TRBJ2-3 - TRBV11-3 TGTGCCAGCAGCCCCGGACTACCCACCTACACAGATACGCAGTATTTT CASSPGLPTYTDTQYF
TRBD1 TRBJ2-7 once TRBV6-4 TGTGCCAGCAGTGAATACAGGGGGCCCTTCTACGAGCAGTACTTC CASSEYRGPFYEQYF
- TRBJ1-4 - TRBV29-1 TGCAGCGTTGAATTGGGGTCAGGGGCGGGTGAAAAACTGTTTTTT CSVELGSGAGEKLFF
- TRBJ2-7 - TRBV25-1 TGTGCCAGCAGTGAGGGCGGGGCCAAGGGATCCTACGAGCAGTACTTC CASSEGGAKGSYEQYF
- TRBJ2-7 - TRBV6-1 TGTGCCAGCAGTCGGGGTTACATCTACGAGCAGTACTTC CASSRGYIYEQYF
- TRBJ2-7 - TRBV28 TGTGCCAGCAGTTTACTGGGTTTTGAGCAGTACTTC CASSLLGFEQYF
- TRBJ2-6 - TRBV4-3 TGCGCCAGCAGCCAAGATGCGGGGACCGGGGCCAACGTCCTGACTTTC CASSQDAGTGANVLTF
- TRBJ2-7 - TRBV6-1 TGTGCCAGCAGTCCCGGACTGGAATACTACGAGCAGTACTTC CASSPGLEYYEQYF
- TRBJ2-3 - TRBV4-2 TGTGCCAGCAGCTGGGGGGAGGCCGGGAGCACAGATACGCAGTATTTT CASSWGEAGSTDTQYF
TRBD1 TRBJ1-1 - TRBV5-1 TGCGCCAGCAGCTGGGGACAGGGAAACACTGAAGCTTTCTTT CASSWGQGNTEAFF
TRBD1 TRBJ2-4 - TRBV7-8 TGTGCCAGCAGCTCTCCAACAGGGGTTCCGTACTTC CASSSPTGVPYF
- TRBJ2-3 - TRBV11-3 TGTGCCAGCAGCTTAGCCGGGGGGCCAGATACGCAGTATTTT CASSLAGGPDTQYF
- TRBJ1-5 - TRBV19 TGTGCCAGTAGTCGTCGGGGTAGCAATCAGCCCCAGCATTTT CASSRRGSNQPQHF
- TRBJ2-2 - TRBV5-1 TGCGCCAGCAGCTTGTTTTCGGGGGCGGACACCGGGGAGCTGTTTTTT CASSLFSGADTGELFF
TRBD1 TRBJ1-2 - TRBV27 TGTGCCAGCAGTTTGACAGGGATTATAGGTTACTATGGCTACACCTTC CASSLTGIIGYYGYTF
TRBD2 TRBJ2-3 - TRBV18 TGTGCCAGCTCAACCGGGACTAGCGGGTCGACTAGCACAGATACGCAGTATTTT CASSTGTSGSTSTDTQYF
- TRBJ2-7 - TRBV25-1 TGTGCCAGCAGTGAAGGGGGAGGAAGGTACGAGCAGTACTTC CASSEGGGRYEQYF
- TRBJ1-1 few TRBV6-6 TGTGCCAGCAGTTACCCGGGGGGAAATCCTGAAGCTTTCTTT CASSYPGGNPEAFF
- TRBJ2-2 - TRBV6-5 TGTGCCAGCAGTTACGGCCCCACCGGGGAGCTGTTTTTT CASSYGPTGELFF
TRBD1 TRBJ1-4 - TRBV10-3 TGTGCCATCAGGAAAGACACAGGGGGCGAAGAAGAAAAACTGTTTTTT CAIRKDTGGEEEKLFF
- TRBJ1-3 - TRBV29-1 TGCAGCGCCCGGGGACTGTATGGAAACACCATATATTTT CSARGLYGNTIYF
TRBD2 TRBJ2-1 - TRBV5-4 TGTGCCAGCAGCGCTACTAGCGGGAGGGGGTTTGAGCAGTTCTTC CASSATSGRGFEQFF
- TRBJ1-4 - TRBV7-9 TGTGCCAGCAGCTTAGGTGTATTAAATGAAAAACTGTTTTTT CASSLGVLNEKLFF
TRBD2 TRBJ2-1 - TRBV5-1 TGCGCCAGCAGGATCTCTAAGCGGGAGCCCACCTGGTCCTACAATGAGCAGTTCTTC CASRISKREPTWSYNEQFF
- TRBJ1-2 - TRBV15 TGTGCCACCAGCAGGATCGACAGCTATGGCTACACCTTC CATSRIDSYGYTF
- TRBJ1-3 - TRBV7-6 TGTGCCAGCAGCTTATCAGGGACTGGAAACACCATATATTTT CASSLSGTGNTIYF
- TRBJ2-1 - TRBV9 TGTGCCAGCACGGGCGCTTATCCCTACAATGAGCAGTTCTTC CASTGAYPYNEQFF
TRBD2 TRBJ2-5 - TRBV28 TGTGCCAGCAGTCAAAGAGTGATAGCGGGGCTGGGAGAGACCCAGTACTTC CASSQRVIAGLGETQYF